A single sample is the source of the 26 T cell receptor beta chains below, sequenced in a study of T cells in Graves' hyperthyroidism and ophthalmopathy. TCR beta CDR3 regions were amplified from RNA. The HTBI set primed first-round TCR CDR3 RT-PCR. TCRdb reanalysed the multiplex PCR reads using MiXCR and keeps one entry per CDR3 protein. The data contain fewer than 900,000 distinct CDR3 sequences, over 15% of them singletons. Sample: blood. The receptor source for this set is a woman aged 45-59 years with Graves' hyperthyroidism that later progressed to Graves' ophthalmopathy.

This clonotype occurred a few times. The chain recombines TRBV15 with TRBJ2-3; a possible D gene is TRBD2 (5 bases). V lost 1 base, J lost 9 bases, and 8 bases lay in between. The CDR3 covers 12 residues. CDR1 LNHNV and CDR2 YYDKDF come from the germline V gene (reference sequence). CDR3 in amino acids: CATSRASGTQYF. The CDR3 nucleotides are TGTGCCACCAGCAGAGCATCGGGGACGCAGTATTTT.

In this sample, this clonotype turned up a few times. This rearrangement joins TRBV9 to TRBJ1-3; D is unresolved. Germline CDR1 and CDR2: SGDLS and YYNGEE. The CDR3 is made up of 16 amino acids. Between the trimmed V and J ends, which lost 0 bases and 0 bases, there was a span of 10 bases. CDR3 nucleotides: TGTGCCAGCAGCGTAGTAGGTGCAAGCTCTGGAAACACCATATATTTT. Protein: CASSVVGASSGNTIYF.

This clonotype was observed at least ten times. The rearrangement joins TRBV5-1 to TRBJ2-3; 7 bases line up with TRBD1. V lost 4 bases to trimming and J lost 1 base; unmatched junction nucleotides: 3. The germline gives CDR1 SGHRS, CDR2 YFSETQ. CDR3 length: 14 amino acids. The CDR3 reads CASSRDRGTDTQYF. DNA of the CDR3: TGCGCCAGCAGCCGGGACAGAGGCACAGATACGCAGTATTTT.

The chain recombines TRBV9 with TRBJ2-2, with D perhaps matching TRBD1 or TRBD2 (6 bases each). Germline assignment: CDR1 SGDLS and CDR2 YYNGEE. This CDR3 has 17 residues. Trimming removed 1 base from V and 5 bases from J, with 18 bases in between. The DNA for the CDR3 is TGTGCCAGCAGCGTACTCAGCAGGGGAGGAACAACCGGGGAGCTGTTTTTT. As protein: CASSVLSRGGTTGELFF.

The CDR3 here is CASSSDNSNYGYTF. CDR3 coding DNA: TGTGCCAGCAGCTCGGACAATTCAAACTATGGCTACACCTTC. The chain couples TRBV7-9 to TRBJ1-2; D is perhaps TRBD1 (5 bases). V was cut by 4 bases and J by 2 bases, with 11 bases left in between. The CDR3 has 14 residues. CDR1 is SEHNR and CDR2 is FQNEAQ in the germline V gene (reference sequence).

V usage is TRBV4-2 and J usage is TRBJ1-5; 7 bases align to TRBD1. This CDR3 is 14 amino acids long. The V and J ends lost 0 bases and 7 bases, in that order; junction bases with no gene match: 3. Per germline, CDR1 LGHNA and CDR2 YNFKEQ. The CDR3 is CASSQDTGEQPQHF. CDR3 nucleotide sequence: TGTGCCAGCAGCCAAGATACAGGGGAGCAGCCCCAGCATTTT.

V usage is TRBV20-1 and J usage is TRBJ2-3; D is possibly TRBD1 (5 bases). CDR3 length equals 14 residues. Germline-derived CDR1 and CDR2 are DFQATT and SNEGSKA (reference sequence). V dropped 5 bases and J dropped 0 bases, with 12 bases sitting between them. CDR3 residues: CSARWGRSTDTQYF. CDR3 DNA sequence: TGCAGTGCTCGTTGGGGCAGGAGCACAGATACGCAGTATTTT.

As to this clonotype: The junction differs from germline at one of its ends, possibly a read error. The CDR3 is CASNQDFFSGVGETQYF. The CDR3 nucleotides read TGTGCCAGCAACCAAGATTTTTTTAGCGGGGTGGGGGAGACCCAGTACTTC. This chain links TRBV3-1 with TRBJ2-5, with 8 bases fitting TRBD2. The length of the CDR3 is 17 residues. Germline CDR1 is LGHDT and CDR2 is YNNKEL (reference sequence).

To note about this clonotype: An end of the junction differs from the germline gene, which may be a read error. The chain employs TRBV30 and TRBJ2-7; D gene uncertain. The germline V gene encodes CDR1 GTSNPN and CDR2 SVGIG (reference sequence). This CDR3 comprises 16 residues. This chain's CDR3 is CAWSDPSFLSSYGQYF. The DNA of the CDR3 is TGTGCCTGGAGTGACCCCTCATTCTTATCGTCCTACGGGCAGTACTTC.

This clonotype was observed many times. The chain is built from TRBV11-1 and TRBJ2-7, with 9 bases lining up with TRBD1. Per germline, CDR1 SGHAT and CDR2 FQDESV (reference sequence). V trimming: 2 bases; J trimming: 5 bases; junction bases outside the gene matches: 4. The CDR3 has 14 amino acids. The CDR3 DNA sequence: TGTGCCAGCAGCTTACGGGACAGGGACCACGAGCAGTACTTC. Amino acids: CASSLRDRDHEQYF. Combining the CDR3 with reference TRBV11-1 and TRBJ2-7 gives the whole variable domain EAEVAQSPRYKITEKSQAVAFWCDPISGHATLYWYRQILGQGPELLVQFQDESVVDDSQLPKDRFSAERLKGVDSTLKIQPAELGDSAMYLCASSLRDRDHEQYFGPGTRLTVT.

V usage is TRBV7-9 and J usage is TRBJ1-5, with D perhaps matching TRBD1 (5 bases). In germline, CDR1 is SEHNR, CDR2 FQNEAQ (reference sequence). This CDR3 region has 16 residues. Trimming removed 5 bases from V and 5 bases from J, with 19 bases in between. In nucleotides, the CDR3 is TGTGCCAGCAGCGACGCCCCCGGGGGGGAGGATCAGCCCCAGCATTTT. Translating gives CASSDAPGGEDQPQHF.

In the case of this clonotype: This sequence may be a read error, since a much larger clone differs from it by one base. The CDR3 sequence is CASSLSQGTEVFF. CDR3 DNA: TGTGCCAGCAGCTTGAGCCAGGGCACTGAAGTTTTCTTT. V is TRBV7-6 and J is TRBJ1-1; D is perhaps TRBD1 (5 bases). The CDR3 consists of 13 residues. Germline values: CDR1 SGHVS, CDR2 FNYEAQ.

The chain links TRBV10-1 to TRBJ1-1; 7 bases fit TRBD1. After removal of 2 bases from V and 7 bases from J, the junction contained 13 bases not matched to a gene. The germline gives CDR1 WNHNN, CDR2 SYGVQD (reference sequence). The length of the CDR3 is 16 residues. Here the CDR3 reads CASSETKDRRRGEAFF. CDR3 DNA: TGCGCCAGCAGTGAGACAAAGGACAGGCGACGAGGTGAAGCTTTCTTT.

This clonotype has at least ten counts. This chain joins TRBV11-2 and TRBJ2-7; D gene ambiguous. Trimming cost V 1 base and J 3 bases, with 7 bases left between them. Germline V gene lookup returns CDR1 SGHAT and CDR2 FQNNGV. The CDR3 has 13 amino acids. The CDR3 nucleotides read TGTGCCAGCAGCTTAGGAGTCGGCTACGAGCAGTACTTC. Its translation: CASSLGVGYEQYF.

On this clonotype: Since a much larger clone is just one base distant, this may be a read error. This rearrangement joins TRBV5-1 to TRBJ2-3; TRBD1 matches 8 bases. The CDR3 length is 18 residues. The J segment lost 1 base and the V segment lost 4 bases, leaving 14 bases of the junction unmatched. Germline CDR1 is SGHRS and CDR2 is YFSETQ. The CDR3 DNA reads as TGCGCCAGCAGCGTGGTAATGTCCCAGGGGGCCGGCACAGATACGCAGTATTTT. This sequence encodes CASSVVMSQGAGTDTQYF. Full variable domain (rest looked up from reference TRBV5-1 and TRBJ2-3): KAGVTQTPRYLIKTRGQQVTLSCSPISGHRSVSWYQQTPGQGLQFLFEYFSETQRNKGNFPGRFSGRQFSNSRSEMNVSTLELGDSALYLCASSVVMSQGAGTDTQYFGPGTRLTVL.

This clonotype was seen many times. The chain is built from TRBV20-1 and TRBJ2-2; D might be TRBD2 (7 bases). This CDR3 comprises 17 residues. Between the trimmed V and J ends, which lost 3 bases and 2 bases, there was a span of 19 bases. Germline CDR1 and CDR2: DFQATT and SNEGSKA (reference sequence). CDR3 protein: CSASSSRGGANTGELFF. CDR3 sequence (DNA): TGCAGTGCTAGTTCTTCGAGGGGGGGGGCTAACACCGGGGAGCTGTTTTTT.

The chain has TRBV24-1 and TRBJ1-6; D is possibly TRBD1 (6 bases). Germline CDR1 KGHDR, CDR2 SFDVKD. This CDR3 is built from 18 residues. Trimming shortened V by 8 bases and J by 0 bases, and 19 bases separated the two germline ends. CDR3 loop: CATTGTTPRSSYNSPLHF. For the CDR3, the DNA is TGTGCCACCACTGGGACAACCCCAAGGAGCTCCTATAATTCACCCCTCCACTTT.

The CDR3 sequence: CASTWGDGYTF. For the CDR3, the DNA is TGTGCCAGTACGTGGGGGGATGGCTACACCTTC. The chain recombines TRBV2 with TRBJ1-2; tentative D call: TRBD1 (5 bases). From germline, CDR1 is SNHLY and CDR2 FYNNEI. V lost 9 bases to trimming and J lost 6 bases, with 11 bases between them. CDR3 size: 11 residues.

This chain connects TRBV12-3 or TRBV12-4 to TRBJ2-3; D is perhaps TRBD1 (5 bases). The CDR3 length is 15 residues. With 6 bases removed from V and 0 bases from J, the gap between germline ends came to 13 bases. The CDR3 bases are TGTGCCAGCAGCACCTGGCGGACAAGCACAGATACGCAGTATTTT. Protein: CASSTWRTSTDTQYF.

Many counts were recorded for this clonotype. This chain connects TRBV5-5 to TRBJ2-3; a possible D gene is TRBD2 (6 bases). The germline V gene has CDR1 SGHKS and CDR2 YYEKEE (reference sequence). V was pared by 4 bases and J by 1 base, with 16 bases between. CDR3 length: 16 residues. The CDR3 region has the DNA TGTGCCAGCAGCACCATACGGGGGTCGGGCACAGATACGCAGTATTTT. Its translation is CASSTIRGSGTDTQYF.

This clonotype has a handful of counts. This CDR3 reads CASSLGWSEQFF. The CDR3 DNA reads TGCGCCAGCAGCTTGGGATGGAGTGAGCAGTTCTTC. The chain combines TRBV5-1 with TRBJ2-1; D gene ambiguous. Trimming took 0 bases from V and 9 from J, leaving 7 bases between them. Germline V gene lookup returns CDR1 SGHRS and CDR2 YFSETQ. The CDR3 is 12 residues long.

The chain is built from TRBV6-1 and TRBJ1-2, with a tentative D call TRBD1 (5 bases). This CDR3 is 14 amino acids long. V lost 6 bases to trimming and J lost 9 bases, with 20 bases between them. Germline V gene lookup returns CDR1 MNHNS and CDR2 SASEGT. This CDR3 is CASRQPSREGSYTF. Written as DNA, the CDR3 is TGTGCCAGCAGACAACCCTCGAGGGAGGGGAGCTACACCTTC.

The rearrangement links TRBV4-1 to TRBJ2-1; D gene unclear. Germline V gene lookup returns CDR1 MGHRA and CDR2 YSYEKL. V lost 1 base to trimming and J lost 7 bases, with 11 bases between them. The CDR3 totals 14 residues. CDR3 residues: CASSQGSAFNEQFF. The CDR3 DNA is TGCGCCAGCAGCCAAGGTTCTGCGTTTAATGAGCAGTTCTTC.

V and J are TRBV20-1 and TRBJ1-2; a possible D gene is TRBD1 (6 bases). The germline V gene encodes CDR1 DFQATT and CDR2 SNEGSKA (reference sequence). V shed 4 bases and J shed 3 bases, with 12 bases lying between them. The CDR3 is made up of 13 amino acids. The CDR3 DNA sequence: TGCAGTGCTATAGCAGGGGCCGACTATGGCTACACCTTC. Its translation: CSAIAGADYGYTF.

The chain is built from TRBV20-1 and TRBJ2-1; TRBD1 is a possible D gene (5 bases). The CDR3 runs 15 residues. Germline CDR1 reads DFQATT; CDR2 reads SNEGSKA (reference sequence). The V gene lost 6 bases and the J gene lost 3 bases, with 18 bases spanning the gap. The CDR3 sequence: CSATQETVLYNEQFF. CDR3 DNA sequence: TGCAGTGCCACACAAGAGACAGTCCTCTACAATGAGCAGTTCTTC.

The chain has TRBV7-2 and TRBJ1-1; D is unresolved. Trimming stripped 5 bases from V and 5 bases from J, with 21 bases between. The CDR3 totals 16 residues. The germline gives CDR1 SGHTA, CDR2 FQGNSA. The CDR3 spells CASSQTRTRLGTEAFF. In DNA, the CDR3 is TGTGCCAGCAGCCAAACCCGCACCCGCTTGGGGACTGAAGCTTTCTTT.